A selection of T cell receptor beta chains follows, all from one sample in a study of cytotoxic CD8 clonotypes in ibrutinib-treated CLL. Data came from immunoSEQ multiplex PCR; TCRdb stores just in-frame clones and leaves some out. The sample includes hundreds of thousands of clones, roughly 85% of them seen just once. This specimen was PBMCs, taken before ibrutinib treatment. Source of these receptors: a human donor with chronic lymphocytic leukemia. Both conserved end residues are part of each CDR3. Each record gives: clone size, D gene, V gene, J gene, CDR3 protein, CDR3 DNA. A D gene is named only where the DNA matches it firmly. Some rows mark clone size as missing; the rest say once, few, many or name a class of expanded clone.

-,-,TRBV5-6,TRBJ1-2,CASSLGQGSYGYTF,TGTGCCAGCAGCTTGGGGCAGGGAAGCTATGGCTACACCTTC
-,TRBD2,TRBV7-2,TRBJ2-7,CASSYGTSGRVYEQYF,TGTGCCAGCAGCTACGGGACTAGCGGGAGAGTGTACGAGCAGTACTTC
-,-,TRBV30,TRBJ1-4,CAWSRVWEKLFF,TGTGCCTGGAGCAGGGTTTGGGAAAAACTGTTTTTT
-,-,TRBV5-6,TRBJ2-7,CASSLVGNVRGYYEQYF,TGTGCCAGCAGCTTGGTAGGAAATGTAAGGGGGTACTACGAGCAGTACTTC
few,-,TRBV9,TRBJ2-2,CASSSLRGSGELFF,TGTGCCAGCAGCTCCCTGAGGGGTAGCGGGGAGCTGTTTTTT
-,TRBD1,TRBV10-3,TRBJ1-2,CAISESILGTGGLGYTF,TGTGCCATCAGTGAGTCAATCTTAGGGACAGGGGGACTTGGCTACACCTTC
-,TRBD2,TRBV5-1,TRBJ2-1,CASSLDGREGLFF,TGCGCCAGCAGCTTGGATGGGCGGGAGGGGCTGTTCTTC
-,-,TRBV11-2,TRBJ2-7,CASSSTSGPPYEQYF,TGTGCCAGCAGCTCGACCAGCGGGCCCCCATACGAGCAGTACTTC
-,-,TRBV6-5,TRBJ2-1,CASTRDGYNEQFF,TGTGCCAGCACCCGGGACGGTTACAATGAGCAGTTCTTC
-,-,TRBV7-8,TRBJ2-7,CASSLHYEQYF,TGTGCCAGCAGCTTACATTACGAGCAGTACTTC
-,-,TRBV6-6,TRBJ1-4,CASSYSRREKAEKLFF,TGTGCCAGCAGTTACTCGAGGAGGGAGAAGGCTGAAAAACTGTTTTTT
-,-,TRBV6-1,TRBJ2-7,CASSEFSGNSYEQYF,TGTGCCAGCAGTGAATTTTCCGGCAACTCCTACGAGCAGTACTTC
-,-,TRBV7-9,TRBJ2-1,CASSLTQSYNEQFF,TGTGCCAGCAGCTTAACACAATCCTACAATGAGCAGTTCTTC
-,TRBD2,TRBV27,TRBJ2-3,CASSLRGLAGDANTQYF,TGTGCCAGCAGTTTACGCGGACTAGCGGGAGATGCAAATACGCAGTATTTT
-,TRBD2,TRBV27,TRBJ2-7,CASSLSGGRATYEQYF,TGTGCCAGCAGTTTATCGGGCGGGAGGGCCACCTACGAGCAGTACTTC
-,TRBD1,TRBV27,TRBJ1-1,CASRRGLSTEAFF,TGTGCCAGCAGAAGGGGGCTCTCCACTGAAGCTTTCTTT
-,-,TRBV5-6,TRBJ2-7,CASSLGTERARYF,TGTGCCAGCAGCTTGGGGACAGAACGAGCTCGGTACTTC
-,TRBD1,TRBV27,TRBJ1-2,CASTSTYRGANYGYTF,TGTGCCAGCACCTCCACCTACAGGGGCGCTAACTATGGCTACACCTTC
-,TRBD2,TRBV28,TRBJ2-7,CASSFAGGYEQYF,TGTGCCAGCAGTTTCGCGGGAGGGTACGAGCAGTACTTC
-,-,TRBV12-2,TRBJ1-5,CASRLESYSNQPQHF,TGTGCAAGTCGCTTAGAAAGTTATAGCAATCAGCCCCAGCATTTT
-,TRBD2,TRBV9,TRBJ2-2,CASSVGGGSKNTGELFF,TGTGCCAGCAGCGTAGGTGGCGGGAGTAAGAACACCGGGGAGCTGTTTTTT
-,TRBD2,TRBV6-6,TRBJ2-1,CASSDPAGGPREQFF,TGTGCCAGCAGTGACCCAGCGGGAGGGCCCCGGGAGCAGTTCTTC
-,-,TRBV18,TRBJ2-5,CASSTSQETQYF,TGTGCCAGCTCGACTAGCCAAGAGACCCAGTACTTC
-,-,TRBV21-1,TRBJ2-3,CASSKGPDTQYF,TGTGCCAGCAGCAAAGGCCCAGATACGCAGTATTTT
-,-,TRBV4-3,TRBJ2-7,CASSHGGPYEQYF,TGCGCCAGCTCCCACGGGGGACCATACGAGCAGTACTTC
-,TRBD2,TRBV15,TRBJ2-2,CATSREPLAGVSGELFF,TGTGCCACCAGCAGAGAACCCCTAGCGGGAGTATCCGGGGAGCTGTTTTTT
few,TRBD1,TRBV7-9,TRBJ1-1,CASRYRGETAFF,TGTGCCAGCAGATACAGGGGGGAGACAGCTTTCTTT
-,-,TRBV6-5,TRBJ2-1,CASRRLDGGFNEQFF,TGTGCCAGCAGGCGCCTAGACGGGGGCTTCAATGAGCAGTTCTTC
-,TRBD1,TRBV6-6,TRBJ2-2,CATTGQENTGELFF,TGTGCCACTACGGGACAGGAAAACACCGGGGAGCTGTTTTTT
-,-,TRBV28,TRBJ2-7,CASSLIGQGSYEQYF,TGTGCCAGCAGTTTAATCGGGCAGGGCTCCTACGAGCAGTACTTC
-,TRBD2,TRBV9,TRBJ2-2,CASTGGGRAYGELFF,TGTGCCAGTACCGGCGGCGGGAGGGCCTACGGGGAGCTGTTTTTT
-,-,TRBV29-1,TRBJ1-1,CSVELVVLEAFF,TGCAGCGTTGAGTTAGTAGTCCTTGAAGCTTTCTTT
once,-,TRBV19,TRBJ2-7,CASSIRSLTDEQYF,TGTGCCAGTAGTATTCGGTCCCTTACTGACGAGCAGTACTTC
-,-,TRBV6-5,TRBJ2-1,CASSYSYLARNEQFF,TGTGCCAGCAGTTACTCTTACCTAGCCCGCAATGAGCAGTTCTTC
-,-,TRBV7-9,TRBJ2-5,CASSQQIQETQYF,TGTGCCAGCAGCCAGCAGATCCAAGAGACCCAGTACTTC
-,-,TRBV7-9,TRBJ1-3,CASSQGLDTIYF,TGTGCCAGCAGCCAAGGGCTGGACACCATATATTTT
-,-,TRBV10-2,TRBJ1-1,CASSEMAEAFF,TGCGCCAGCAGTGAGATGGCTGAAGCTTTCTTT
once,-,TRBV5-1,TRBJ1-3,CASSLDSLNSGNTIYF,TGCGCCAGCAGCTTGGACAGCCTTAACTCTGGAAACACCATATATTTT
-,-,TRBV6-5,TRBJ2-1,CASSFPYNEQFF,TGTGCCAGCAGTTTCCCCTACAATGAGCAGTTCTTC
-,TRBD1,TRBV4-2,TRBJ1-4,CASSRYGQVGEKLFF,TGTGCCAGCAGCAGATATGGACAGGTCGGGGAAAAACTGTTTTTT
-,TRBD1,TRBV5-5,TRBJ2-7,CASSPGTEAYEQYF,TGTGCCAGCAGCCCCGGGACAGAAGCCTACGAGCAGTACTTC
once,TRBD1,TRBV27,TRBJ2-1,CASSYIPRAGGYNEQFF,TGTGCCAGCAGTTATATCCCTCGAGCAGGGGGCTACAATGAGCAGTTCTTC
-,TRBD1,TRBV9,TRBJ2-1,CASSVSPGGAVNEQFF,TGTGCCAGCAGCGTATCCCCAGGGGGCGCCGTCAATGAGCAGTTCTTC
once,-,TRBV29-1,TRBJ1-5,CSVGGAQNQPQHF,TGCAGCGTTGGAGGGGCCCAAAATCAGCCCCAGCATTTT
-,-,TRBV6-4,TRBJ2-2,CAIRKRLAETGELFF,TGTGCCATTCGGAAACGGTTAGCTGAGACCGGGGAGCTGTTTTTT
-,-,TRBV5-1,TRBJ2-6,CASSLGPTGANVLTF,TGCGCCAGCAGCTTGGGCCCTACTGGGGCCAACGTCCTGACTTTC
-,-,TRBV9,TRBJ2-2,CASSATGRLEGGAGELFF,TGTGCCAGCAGCGCGACGGGCCGGTTAGAGGGAGGCGCCGGGGAGCTGTTTTTT